Shown below are 27 T cell receptor beta chains from a single sample sequenced in a study of Ad26.COV2.S vaccination and SARS-CoV-2 variants (dated by TCRdb to the early 2020s). The meaning of the sample's time point label: individuals recovered from natural SARS-CoV-2 infection. The library was produced with the immunoSEQ multiplex PCR assay. As stored in TCRdb, this immuneACCESS dataset retains in-frame rearrangements with V and J assigned. A fraction of the clones does not appear; measured against another copy, unresolved V genes explain less than half of the discrepancy, and the remainder lacks a known reason. The sample includes about 180,000 clones, with approximately 90% observed a single time. The ten biggest clones cover over 4.5% of the sample. The source material was peripheral blood, sampled after recovery from COVID-19. The origin of the receptors is a human donor who had recovered from COVID-19.

This chain connects TRBV9 to TRBJ2-5, with no clear D. Trimming pared 4 bases from V and 1 base from J, leaving 11 bases between. The length of the CDR3 is 14 residues. The germline V gene has CDR1 SGDLS and CDR2 YYNGEE. DNA of the CDR3: TGTGCCAGCAGCTCCGGGTCGTCCCAAGAGACCCAGTACTTC. Translating gives CASSSGSSQETQYF. Using reference TRBV9 and TRBJ2-5 for the parts outside the CDR3, the full variable domain is DSGVTQTPKHLITATGQRVTLRCSPRSGDLSVYWYQQSLDQGLQFLIQYYNGEERAKGNILERFSAQQFPDLHSELNLSSLELGDSALYFCASSSGSSQETQYFGPGTRLLVL.

The V and J genes are TRBV7-3 and TRBJ2-1; 7 bases are shared with TRBD2. Germline CDR1 is SGHTA and CDR2 is FQGTGA. The CDR3 has 16 amino acids. Unmatched junction bases numbered 8, after V lost 3 bases and J lost 3 bases. The CDR3: CASSFGGSRLYNEQFF. The CDR3 DNA is TGTGCCAGCAGCTTCGGCGGGAGCCGACTCTACAATGAGCAGTTCTTC.

J is TRBJ1-1 and V is TRBV12-3 or TRBV12-4; unclear D gene. CDR3 length equals 13 residues. The V end was cut by 6 bases, the J end by 1 base, with 9 bases between. CDR3 DNA sequence: TGTGCCAGCAGCCAACGGGGGAACACTGAAGCTTTCTTT. Protein product: CASSQRGNTEAFF.

The chain combines TRBV5-1 with TRBJ2-7; D unresolved. Trimming cost V 1 base and J 5 bases, with 19 bases left between them. This CDR3 is 16 amino acids long. Per germline, CDR1 SGHRS and CDR2 YFSETQ. The DNA for the CDR3 is TGCGCCAGCAGCTTGTGGGTCCGGCTTTCGTCGGACGAGCAGTACTTC. Translating it yields CASSLWVRLSSDEQYF. Full variable domain (rest looked up from reference TRBV5-1 and TRBJ2-7): KAGVTQTPRYLIKTRGQQVTLSCSPISGHRSVSWYQQTPGQGLQFLFEYFSETQRNKGNFPGRFSGRQFSNSRSEMNVSTLELGDSALYLCASSLWVRLSSDEQYFGPGTRLTVT.

V is TRBV9 and J is TRBJ2-3; 7 positions agree with TRBD1. The CDR3 loop spans 17 amino acids. Per germline, CDR1 SGDLS and CDR2 YYNGEE. V shed 0 bases, J shed 4 bases, and the junction held 11 bases outside the gene matches. The CDR3 sequence: CASSVDQLTGFPDTQYF. The CDR3 region has the DNA TGTGCCAGCAGCGTAGATCAATTGACAGGGTTCCCAGATACGCAGTATTTT.

The chain links TRBV21-1 to TRBJ1-5. TRBV21-1 counts as a pseudogene. This CDR3 is built from 15 residues. The CDR3 bases are TGTGCCAGCAGGGGGAGAGGCAGGGTGGTCCAGCCCCAGCATTTT. Translation: CASRGRGRVVQPQHF.

The chain combines TRBV28 with TRBJ1-3; weak D call: TRBD1 (6 bases). V lost 5 bases and J 2 bases, leaving 16 bases between the germline ends. The germline V gene has CDR1 MDHEN and CDR2 SYDVKM. The length of the CDR3 is 16 residues. The CDR3 DNA reads TGTGCCAGCAGTCCCGCCTCAGGGGAAACTGGAAACACCATATATTTT. Its translation is CASSPASGETGNTIYF.

The genes are TRBV15 and TRBJ1-2; TRBD1 might be the D (6 bases). Germline CDR1 LNHNV, CDR2 YYDKDF (reference sequence). Trimming left V 0 bases short and J 7 bases short, with 18 bases between. The CDR3 length is 16 residues. The CDR3 spells CATSRDNVGGLGGYTF. The CDR3 region has the DNA TGTGCCACCAGCAGAGATAATGTGGGGGGGCTGGGTGGCTACACCTTC.

This chain connects TRBV2 to TRBJ2-3, with D maybe TRBD2 (7 bases). Germline loops: CDR1 SNHLY, CDR2 FYNNEI. CDR3 length: 16 amino acids. V lost 8 bases and J lost 2, with 20 bases in between. The CDR3 DNA sequence: TGTGCCAGCTCCCAAGGAAGTGGGGGGGCCACAGATACGCAGTATTTT. Encoded protein: CASSQGSGGATDTQYF.

The chain carries TRBV9 and TRBJ2-2, with no clear D. This CDR3 spans 13 amino acids. From germline, CDR1 is SGDLS and CDR2 YYNGEE. The V end was cut by 4 bases, the J end by 5 bases, with 9 bases between. This chain's CDR3 is CASSTPRTGELFF. The CDR3 DNA sequence: TGTGCCAGCAGCACCCCCCGGACCGGGGAGCTGTTTTTT.

The gene calls are TRBV12-3 or TRBV12-4 and TRBJ1-3; D gene unclear. The ends were cut back, 6 bases at V and 2 bases at J, with 8 bases in the middle. This CDR3 is 13 amino acids long. For the CDR3, the DNA is TGTGCCAGCAGATCCGGGCCTGGAAACACCATATATTTT. It codes for CASRSGPGNTIYF.

A word on this clone: Other nucleotide sequences from this sample produce the same CDR3. The chain joins TRBV27 to TRBJ2-7; 7 bases are shared with TRBD1. V lost 0 bases and J lost 3; bases outside the gene matches: 2. The CDR3 length is 14 residues. Germline V lookup: CDR1 MNHEY, CDR2 SMNVEV (reference sequence). The chain's CDR3 is CASSLSPGGYEQYF. The CDR3 nucleotides read TGTGCCAGCAGTTTATCACCAGGGGGCTACGAGCAGTACTTC.

The V gene is TRBV10-3, the J gene TRBJ2-3, with a possible D match to TRBD2 (5 bases). Germline-derived CDR1 and CDR2 are ENHRY and SYGVKD. The CDR3 extends over 17 amino acids. The V end was cut by 2 bases, the J end by 5 bases, with 20 bases between. The CDR3 DNA reads TGTGCCATCAGTGAGCAAGGTTCACTAGAGGGTTTAGATACGCAGTATTTT. This translates into CAISEQGSLEGLDTQYF.

V is TRBV28 and J is TRBJ2-1; D not resolved. Germline CDR1 reads MDHEN; CDR2 reads SYDVKM. Trimming removed 2 bases at V and 5 bases at J, with 13 bases between. The CDR3 contains 15 residues. CDR3 bases: TGTGCCAGCAGTTTAGGTGGCACCCCTCACAATGAGCAGTTCTTC. This sequence encodes CASSLGGTPHNEQFF.

This clone was found once. This chain links TRBV7-2 with TRBJ1-5; 8 bases align to TRBD1. This CDR3 has 13 residues. Trimming took 5 bases from V and 7 from J; bases not matched to a gene: 4. Germline CDR1 is SGHTA and CDR2 is FQGNSA. For the CDR3, the DNA is TGTGCCAGCAGCCAACAGGGGGGCCAGCCCCAGCATTTT. Translating gives CASSQQGGQPQHF.

Remarks on this clone: Other nucleotide sequences in the sample specify the same CDR3. This chain connects TRBV5-1 to TRBJ2-5, with no clear D. V lost 3 bases and J 2 bases, leaving 8 bases between the germline ends. CDR1 is SGHRS and CDR2 is YFSETQ in the germline V gene. There are 13 residues in the CDR3. CDR3 protein: CASSSEPQETQYF. The CDR3 coding sequence is TGCGCCAGCAGCTCAGAGCCTCAAGAGACCCAGTACTTC.

A single count supports this clone. The chain links TRBV5-1 to TRBJ2-7; D not certain. This CDR3 has 13 residues. Germline V gene data show CDR1 as SGHRS and CDR2 as YFSETQ. The germline V and J ends were trimmed by 0 bases and 2 bases, with 6 bases remaining between them. The CDR3 region has the DNA TGCGCCAGCAGCTTGGCCAGAACCTACGAGCAGTACTTC. Translation gives CASSLARTYEQYF.

The V gene is TRBV5-6, the J gene TRBJ1-6; 9 nucleotides agree with TRBD1. Germline lookup yields CDR1 SGHDT and CDR2 YYEEEE. V dropped 3 bases and J dropped 9; count of bases not matched to a gene: 4. The CDR3 runs 14 residues. The CDR3 protein is CASSWDRVGSPLHF. The CDR3 DNA reads as TGTGCCAGCAGCTGGGACAGGGTGGGTTCACCCCTCCACTTT.

This clone was detected ten times or more. The V gene is TRBV27, the J gene TRBJ2-7; either TRBD1 or TRBD2 may fit D (5 bases each). Germline V gene lookup returns CDR1 MNHEY and CDR2 SMNVEV (reference sequence). The V and J ends lost 2 bases and 5 bases respectively, with 13 bases between them. The CDR3 is made up of 14 amino acids. The CDR3 DNA is TGTGCCAGCAGTTTAGGGACGTTAGGCGACGAGCAGTACTTC. This encodes CASSLGTLGDEQYF.

The gene calls are TRBV2 and TRBJ2-1, with TRBD2 matching 12 bases. The CDR3 is made up of 17 amino acids. The germline gives CDR1 SNHLY, CDR2 FYNNEI. With V trimmed by 7 bases and J by 0 bases, 7 bases remained unmatched. CDR3 in amino acids: CASIASGRDGSYNEQFF. CDR3 nucleotide sequence: TGTGCCAGCATCGCTAGCGGGAGGGACGGCTCCTACAATGAGCAGTTCTTC.

Only a few counts were recorded for this clone. The genes are TRBV11-2 and TRBJ2-1; TRBD1 matches at 10 bases. The CDR3 loop spans 17 amino acids. Germline V gene sequence: CDR1 SGHAT, CDR2 FQNNGV. J gave up 3 bases and V 5 bases, and 10 bases lay outside the gene matches. The CDR3 loop is CASSGPGRDRGYNEQFF. CDR3 nucleotide sequence: TGTGCCAGCAGCGGCCCCGGGAGGGACAGGGGCTACAATGAGCAGTTCTTC.

This chain uses TRBV28 with TRBJ1-2, with D possibly being TRBD1 (5 bases). Germline CDR1 reads MDHEN; CDR2 reads SYDVKM. The CDR3 length is 14 residues. Between the trimmed V and J ends, which lost 6 bases and 3 bases, there was a span of 14 bases. CDR3 DNA sequence: TGTGCCAGCAGCTACTTGGGGGGGGACTATGGCTACACCTTC. Protein sequence: CASSYLGGDYGYTF.

V usage is TRBV19 and J usage is TRBJ2-1, with TRBD2 matching over 12 bases. J gave up 4 bases and V 6 bases, and 4 bases lay outside the gene matches. In germline, CDR1 is LNHDA, CDR2 SQIVND (reference sequence). CDR3 length: 15 residues. The CDR3: CASRLAGGLYNEQFF. CDR3 bases: TGTGCCAGTAGACTAGCGGGGGGCCTGTACAATGAGCAGTTCTTC.

This rearrangement joins TRBV14 to TRBJ1-1; weak D call: TRBD1 (6 bases). This CDR3 region has 16 residues. Germline V CDR1 and CDR2: SGHDN, FVKESK. Trimming cost V 1 base and J 1 base, with 13 bases left between them. CDR3 in DNA: TGTGCCAGCAGCCAAGGGCCGGGACACCAGAACACTGAAGCTTTCTTT. This sequence encodes CASSQGPGHQNTEAFF.

This rearrangement joins TRBV1 to TRBJ2-1; the table's D call TRBD1 went unverified against the DNA. TRBV1 represents a pseudogene. The CDR3 totals 16 residues. CDR3 region: CTSSQEEQGPRDEQFF. In nucleotides, the CDR3 is TGCACCAGCAGCCAAGAAGAACAGGGGCCGCGGGATGAGCAGTTCTTC.

This rearrangement joins TRBV5-6 to TRBJ2-7; 10 positions match TRBD1. The CDR3 runs 14 residues. Per germline, CDR1 SGHDT and CDR2 YYEEEE. With V trimmed by 9 bases and J by 5 bases, 11 bases remained unmatched. The CDR3 DNA reads TGTGCCACCAAACCGGGACAGGGGTCCAACGAGCAGTACTTC. Its protein is CATKPGQGSNEQYF.

The rearrangement joins TRBV7-9 to TRBJ2-1; D unresolved. V was pared by 2 bases and J by 7 bases, with 9 bases between. Per germline, CDR1 SEHNR and CDR2 FQNEAQ (reference sequence). The CDR3 is made up of 13 amino acids. The CDR3 DNA is TGTGCCAGCAGCTTACTGGTGGGGAATGAGCAGTTCTTC. Translation: CASSLLVGNEQFF.